Shown below are 15 T cell receptor beta chains from a single sample sequenced in a study of vaccination and CD4 T cells after COVID-19. The antigens of these receptors remain unknown. The treatment denotes: approximately 11-day PBMC culture with coronavirus spike peptide pools or control peptides (ViraFEST assay). Researchers collected the unexposed donor's CD4+ T cells before the COVID-19 pandemic (2011-2018). Oncomine TCR Beta short-read sequencing was applied to DNA from cultured CD4+ T cells. TCRdb reprocessed the PCR reads via MiXCR and lists one record per CDR3 protein. The sample includes roughly 6,500 distinct CDR3 sequences, 50% to 55% of them seen just once. The material sequenced was CD4+ T cells from blood, cultured in vitro. Source of these receptors: a human donor in good health.

This sequence joins TRBV10-1 and TRBJ2-1; no definite D call. V was trimmed by 4 bases and J by 6 bases, leaving 10 bases between them. CDR1 WNHNN and CDR2 SYGVQD come from the germline V gene (reference sequence). There are 13 residues in the CDR3. The CDR3 protein is CASSVSSANEQFF. The CDR3 DNA reads TGCGCCAGCAGTGTCTCTTCGGCCAATGAGCAGTTCTTC.

In the case of this clonotype: At one end, the junction sequence differs from germline, possibly due to a read error. The V and J genes are TRBV2 and TRBJ2-7, with a tentative D call TRBD2 (6 bases). Per germline, CDR1 SNHLY and CDR2 FYNNEI. The CDR3 length is 10 residues. The CDR3 is CASSGGGAQF. The CDR3 region has the DNA TGTGCCAGCAGTGGTGGCGGGGCACAATTC.

The V and J genes are TRBV7-6 and TRBJ2-7, with TRBD1 matching 8 bases. This CDR3 comprises 14 residues. Germline CDR1 and CDR2: SGHVS and FNYEAQ. With 3 bases clipped from V and 7 bases from J, the junction kept 8 bases outside the gene matches. The CDR3 is CASSFTGGLGEQYF. CDR3 DNA: TGTGCCAGCAGCTTCACAGGGGGACTGGGGGAGCAGTACTTC.

This chain joins TRBV4-1 and TRBJ2-2; 7 positions agree with TRBD2. The CDR3 sequence is 15 residues long. Germline loops: CDR1 MGHRA, CDR2 YSYEKL. V was clipped by 4 bases and J by 6 bases; unmatched bases: 8. The CDR3 spells CASSPLGEGAGELFF. For the CDR3, the DNA is TGCGCCAGCAGCCCCCTTGGGGAGGGCGCCGGGGAGCTGTTTTTT.

The chain joins TRBV6-1 to TRBJ2-3; TRBD1 matches 7 bases. The V gene end was trimmed by 11 bases and the J gene end by 2 bases; junction bases not matched to a gene: 10. The length of the CDR3 is 14 residues. CDR1 is MNHNS and CDR2 is SASEGT in the germline V gene. In nucleotides, the CDR3 is TGTGCCGGCACACAGGGGCCCCCCACAGATACGCAGTATTTT. The encoded protein is CAGTQGPPTDTQYF.

The V and J genes are TRBV5-6 and TRBJ2-3; D not certain. The CDR3 contains 13 residues. The germline gives CDR1 SGHDT, CDR2 YYEEEE. V lost 7 bases to trimming and J lost 2 bases, with 11 bases between them. The CDR3 spells CASSQVHTDTQYF. Written as DNA, the CDR3 is TGTGCCAGCTCGCAAGTGCACACAGATACGCAGTATTTT.

J is TRBJ2-3 and V is TRBV19; 8 positions agree with TRBD1. V gave up 3 bases and J gave up 3 bases; unmatched junction bases: 11. CDR3 length: 17 residues. Germline V gives CDR1 LNHDA, CDR2 SQIVND (reference sequence). CDR3 region: CASSIRTGSGSTDTQYF. The CDR3 DNA reads TGTGCCAGTAGTATCCGGACAGGGTCGGGGTCAACAGATACGCAGTATTTT. Drawing the rest from reference TRBV19 and TRBJ2-3, the complete variable domain is DGGITQSPKYLFRKEGQNVTLSCEQNLNHDAMYWYRQDPGQGLRLIYYSQIVNDFQKGDIAEGYSVSREKKESFPLTVTSAQKNPTAFYLCASSIRTGSGSTDTQYFGPGTRLTVL.

The V and J genes are TRBV7-2 and TRBJ2-1, with D unresolved. Germline lookup yields CDR1 SGHTA and CDR2 FQGNSA. V lost 8 bases to trimming and J lost 2 bases, with 19 bases between them. The CDR3 covers 16 residues. This chain's CDR3 is CASFRHTIPTYNEQFF. CDR3 sequence (DNA): TGTGCCAGCTTTCGACACACTATTCCGACCTACAATGAGCAGTTCTTC.

The J gene is TRBJ2-1, the V gene TRBV20-1, with 10 bases identical to TRBD1. J was trimmed by 1 base and V by 6 bases; bases with no gene match: 6. Germline loops: CDR1 DFQATT, CDR2 SNEGSKA (reference sequence). CDR3 size: 15 residues. The CDR3 is CSASTGGLSYNEQFF. The DNA of the CDR3 is TGCAGTGCCTCGACAGGGGGCTTATCCTACAATGAGCAGTTCTTC.

The chain recombines TRBV6-1 with TRBJ1-1; D perhaps matches TRBD1 (5 bases). Between the trimmed V and J ends, which lost 10 bases and 5 bases, there was a span of 17 bases. Germline CDR1 and CDR2: MNHNS and SASEGT. The CDR3 is 13 amino acids. DNA for the CDR3: TGTGCCATCCAAAGGAGGGGAGGGACTGAAGCTTTCTTT. This codes for CAIQRRGGTEAFF.

The chain uses TRBV24-1 and TRBJ2-1; 8 nucleotides match TRBD2. Trimming removed 1 base from V and 7 bases from J; junction bases left unmatched: 5. The CDR3 covers 15 residues. The germline gives CDR1 KGHDR, CDR2 SFDVKD. The DNA for the CDR3 is TGTGCCACCAGTGATTTTGGGACTAGAGGGAATGAGCAGTTCTTC. Translated, it gives CATSDFGTRGNEQFF.

The rearrangement links TRBV7-6 to TRBJ1-6; the D gene is possibly TRBD1 (6 bases). CDR1 SGHVS and CDR2 FNYEAQ come from the germline V gene. V gave up 5 bases and J gave up 5 bases, with 10 bases separating them. The CDR3 is 14 residues long. The CDR3 is CASSPGQHNSPLHF. CDR3 DNA: TGTGCCAGCAGCCCTGGACAGCATAATTCACCCCTCCACTTT.

J is TRBJ1-1 and V is TRBV5-1; D ambiguous. CDR1 SGHRS and CDR2 YFSETQ come from the germline V gene. The CDR3 has 14 amino acids. Trimming shortened V by 4 bases and J by 0 bases, and 10 bases separated the two germline ends. CDR3 sequence reads: CASSLLEVNTEAFF. The CDR3 DNA follows: TGCGCCAGCAGCCTCTTAGAGGTGAACACTGAAGCTTTCTTT.

The CDR3 coding sequence is TGTGCCACCACGCAGGGGCTGAGCTACGAGCAGTACTTC. The encoded protein is CATTQGLSYEQYF. The V call is TRBV19, the J call TRBJ2-7, with D perhaps TRBD1 (6 bases). CDR3 length equals 13 residues. Trimming left V 10 bases short and J 3 bases short, with 16 bases between. Germline CDR1 reads LNHDA; CDR2 reads SQIVND (reference sequence). Complete variable domain (other parts from reference TRBV19 and TRBJ2-7): DGGITQSPKYLFRKEGQNVTLSCEQNLNHDAMYWYRQDPGQGLRLIYYSQIVNDFQKGDIAEGYSVSREKKESFPLTVTSAQKNPTAFYLCATTQGLSYEQYFGPGTRLTVT.

This clonotype was detected only a few times. The V and J genes are TRBV19 and TRBJ2-5; 7 bases are shared with TRBD1. The CDR3 is made up of 14 amino acids. Germline V gene lookup returns CDR1 LNHDA and CDR2 SQIVND (reference sequence). Trimming removed 3 bases from V and 6 bases from J; junction bases left unmatched: 7. CDR3 nucleotides: TGTGCCAGTAGTATCCAACAGGGGATGCAGACCCAGTACTTC. This translates into CASSIQQGMQTQYF.